These 10 T cell receptor beta chains came from one sample sequenced in a study of lymphopenia after photon versus proton radiotherapy. The assay was immunoSEQ multiplex PCR, and TCRdb's table has in-frame clones only and misses some. The sample includes about 30,000 clones, 94% of them seen just once. Here the sequenced sample was peripheral blood, taken from a patient treated with photon-based radiotherapy. The receptors come from a woman aged 45 to 65 with cholangiocarcinoma.

This rearrangement joins TRBV18 to TRBJ2-7, with 8 bases fitting TRBD2. Germline V CDR1 and CDR2: KGHSH, LQKENI. V lost 6 bases and J lost 7; bases outside the gene matches: 11. CDR3 size: 14 residues. This chain's CDR3 is CASSPSGGAGEQYF. The CDR3, as DNA: TGTGCCAGCTCGCCGAGCGGGGGAGCGGGGGAGCAGTACTTC. Together with reference TRBV18 and TRBJ2-7, the CDR3 gives the full variable domain: NAGVMQNPRHLVRRRGQEARLRCSPMKGHSHVYWYRQLPEEGLKFMVYLQKENIIDESGMPKERFSAEFPKEGPSILRIQQVVRGDSAAYFCASSPSGGAGEQYFGPGTRLTVT.

This CDR3 is CATSQANTGELFF. The CDR3 coding sequence is TGCGCCACATCACAAGCGAACACCGGGGAGCTGTTTTTT. The chain couples TRBV10-1 to TRBJ2-2; D unresolved. Germline V gene lookup returns CDR1 WNHNN and CDR2 SYGVQD (reference sequence). This CDR3 has 13 amino acids. Trimming cost V 10 bases and J 0 bases, with 9 bases left between them.

The chain recombines TRBV5-4 with TRBJ2-3; no definite D call. The ends were cut back, 1 base at V and 1 base at J, with 4 bases in the middle. The CDR3 is made up of 13 amino acids. Looked up from germline, CDR1 is SGHNT and CDR2 is YYREEE (reference sequence). The CDR3 loop is CASSLPRTDTQYF. In DNA form, the CDR3 reads TGTGCCAGCAGCTTGCCACGCACAGATACGCAGTATTTT.

This clone turned up a few times. V usage is TRBV9 and J usage is TRBJ1-5; D gene unclear. Trimming left V 0 bases short and J 0 bases short, with 10 bases between. CDR1 is SGDLS, CDR2 YYNGEE, per germline. CDR3 size: 16 residues. The CDR3 bases are TGTGCCAGCAGCGTAGGTGGTCCTAATAGCAATCAGCCCCAGCATTTT. Translating gives CASSVGGPNSNQPQHF.

V is TRBV2 and J is TRBJ2-1; no reliable D call. Between the trimmed V and J ends, which lost 3 bases and 13 bases, there was a span of 13 bases. In germline, CDR1 is SNHLY, CDR2 FYNNEI. The CDR3 runs to 12 residues. CDR3 sequence: CASSDGSRPQFF. In DNA, the CDR3 is TGTGCCAGCAGTGATGGCAGCCGACCCCAGTTCTTC.

The gene calls are TRBV10-1 and TRBJ2-1; D not resolved. The CDR3 spans 13 residues. V lost 10 bases and J lost 5, with 15 bases in between. Per germline, CDR1 WNHNN and CDR2 SYGVQD (reference sequence). CDR3 amino acids: CATARAPNNEQFF. The DNA of the CDR3 is TGCGCCACGGCCCGGGCCCCCAACAATGAGCAGTTCTTC.

CDR3 in DNA: TGCGCCAGCAGCCGGCGAAGAATAGGTGAGCAGTTCTTC. This gives the protein CASSRRRIGEQFF. The chain carries TRBV4-3 and TRBJ2-1; no clear D. CDR3 size: 13 residues. V was cut by 4 bases and J by 9 bases, with 13 bases left in between. CDR1 and CDR2 (germline): LGHNA, YSLEER.

This chain connects TRBV5-1 to TRBJ1-2, with 8 bases lining up with TRBD1. J was trimmed by 6 bases and V by 4 bases; bases with no gene match: 11. Germline CDR1 is SGHRS and CDR2 is YFSETQ. There are 15 residues in the CDR3. DNA for the CDR3: TGCGCCAGCAGCGCCGACAGGGGTCTGTGGGATGGCTACACCTTC. Translated: CASSADRGLWDGYTF.

CDR3 in amino acids: CSVTGTLTYEQYF. The CDR3 DNA is TGCAGCGTGACTGGGACACTAACCTACGAGCAGTACTTC. The chain is built from TRBV29-1 and TRBJ2-7; a possible D gene is TRBD1 (6 bases). Per the germline V gene, CDR1 is SQVTM and CDR2 is ANQGSEA. The V and J ends lost 6 bases and 2 bases respectively, with 14 bases between them. This CDR3 is 13 amino acids long.

The genes are TRBV4-3 and TRBJ1-5; D is unresolved. The ends were cut back, 0 bases at V and 5 bases at J, with 5 bases in the middle. Per germline, CDR1 LGHNA and CDR2 YSLEER. The CDR3 is made up of 13 amino acids. The CDR3 DNA reads TGCGCCAGCAGCCAAGATCAGGATCAGCCCCAGCATTTT. This codes for CASSQDQDQPQHF.